The 12 T cell receptor beta chains below come from one sample, sequenced in a study of cytomegalovirus exposure and HLA in healthy donors. PCR used 60 Vbeta primers and 13 Jbeta primers. Measured with immunoSEQ multiplex PCR; TCRdb has only the in-frame clones, and not every one. The table shows 80,000 to 100,000 clones, with about three quarters occurring only once. The sequenced sample was PBMCs. The receptor set was obtained from a man aged 35 to 55 in good health and CMV-seronegative.

The genes are TRBV11-2 and TRBJ2-7; D perhaps matches TRBD2 (7 bases). The CDR3 contains 16 residues. Germline-derived CDR1 and CDR2 are SGHAT and FQNNGV. The V gene lost 5 bases and the J gene lost 6 bases, with 23 bases spanning the gap. The CDR3 region has the DNA TGTGCCAGCAGCCCGCGGGGGCGTGGGGGGGGTGTCGAGCAGTACTTC. Protein: CASSPRGRGGGVEQYF.

The chain recombines TRBV12-2 with TRBJ1-5; no DNA check was done on the table's D call, TRBD1. TRBV12-2 is a recognized pseudogene. CDR3 length: 15 residues. CDR3 nucleotide sequence: TGTGCAAGTCGTAGGACAGGGATAATCAATCAGCCCCAGCATTTT. Protein: CASRRTGIINQPQHF.

The genes are TRBV5-6 and TRBJ1-1; 7 nucleotides align to TRBD1. V trimming: 4 bases; J trimming: 0 bases; junction bases outside the gene matches: 6. The CDR3 loop spans 15 amino acids. Germline assignment: CDR1 SGHDT and CDR2 YYEEEE. The CDR3 loop is CASSGTGQLNTEAFF. Written as DNA, the CDR3 is TGTGCCAGCAGCGGAACGGGACAGTTGAACACTGAAGCTTTCTTT.

This clone showed up just a few times. The chain links TRBV28 to TRBJ1-6; the D is unclear. Germline loops: CDR1 MDHEN, CDR2 SYDVKM. V lost 2 bases and J lost 5, with 10 bases in between. The CDR3 contains 15 residues. The CDR3 sequence is CASSLRGRHNSPLHF. As DNA, the CDR3 is TGTGCCAGCAGTTTACGGGGTAGACATAATTCACCCCTCCACTTT.

V usage is TRBV4-3 and J usage is TRBJ2-2; 11 positions match TRBD1. Trimming at V came to 3 bases and at J to 0 bases, leaving 9 bases not matched to a gene. The CDR3 consists of 19 residues. CDR1 is LGHNA, CDR2 YSLEER, per germline. CDR3 in amino acids: CASSQDRGLITSNTGELFF. The CDR3 DNA is TGCGCCAGCAGCCAGGACAGGGGGCTTATCACTTCGAACACCGGGGAGCTGTTTTTT.

V and J are TRBV5-1 and TRBJ2-3; TRBD2 matches 8 bases. V shed 3 bases, J shed 5 bases, and the junction held 5 bases outside the gene matches. This CDR3 is 14 amino acids long. Germline V gene data show CDR1 as SGHRS and CDR2 as YFSETQ. The CDR3 is CASSSGTSRDTQYF. The CDR3 region has the DNA TGCGCCAGCAGCTCCGGGACTAGTAGAGATACGCAGTATTTT.

For the CDR3, the DNA is TGTGCCAGCAGTGAACCAGGGCCTGGAAACACCATATATTTT. Amino acid sequence: CASSEPGPGNTIYF. J is TRBJ1-3 and V is TRBV25-1; tentatively, D is TRBD1 (5 bases). The CDR3 sequence is 14 residues long. Trimming removed 2 bases at V and 2 bases at J, with 7 bases between. Per germline, CDR1 MGHDK and CDR2 SYGVNS.

The chain joins TRBV10-3 to TRBJ2-3, with 12 nucleotides matching TRBD2. With V trimmed by 6 bases and J by 4 bases, 8 bases remained unmatched. CDR3 length: 16 amino acids. From germline, CDR1 is ENHRY and CDR2 SYGVKD. The CDR3 sequence: CAIRPSGGAFADTQYF. CDR3 DNA sequence: TGTGCCATCAGGCCTAGCGGGGGGGCCTTTGCAGATACGCAGTATTTT.

The chain joins TRBV20-1 to TRBJ2-5, with a weak D call TRBD1 (5 bases). This CDR3 has 11 residues. Between the trimmed V and J ends, which lost 5 bases and 3 bases, there was a span of 7 bases. Germline V gene sequence: CDR1 DFQATT, CDR2 SNEGSKA (reference sequence). The CDR3 coding sequence is TGCAGTGCTCTCAGGGAAGAGACCCAGTACTTC. Translating gives CSALREETQYF.

The J gene is TRBJ2-7, the V gene TRBV13, with 10 bases lining up with TRBD1. The CDR3 has 15 amino acids. CDR1 and CDR2 (germline): PRHDT, FYEKMQ (reference sequence). V dropped 5 bases and J dropped 0; count of bases not matched to a gene: 4. The CDR3 region has the DNA TGTGCCAGCAGCCCGGGGACAGGGGACTCCTACGAGCAGTACTTC. As protein: CASSPGTGDSYEQYF.

This sequence joins TRBV19 and TRBJ1-4; D not resolved. CDR3 length equals 14 residues. Per the germline V gene, CDR1 is LNHDA and CDR2 is SQIVND (reference sequence). V shed 5 bases and J shed 5 bases, with 12 bases lying between them. The CDR3 loop reads CASSSDLLNEKLFF. The CDR3 region has the DNA TGTGCCAGTAGTTCCGATCTACTGAATGAAAAACTGTTTTTT.

The V call is TRBV5-1, the J call TRBJ2-3; weak D call: TRBD1 (6 bases). Germline V gene data show CDR1 as SGHRS and CDR2 as YFSETQ. The CDR3 runs to 15 residues. Trimming took 4 bases from V and 5 from J, leaving 17 bases between them. The CDR3 loop is CASSIQGFLGDTQYF. As DNA, the CDR3 is TGCGCCAGCAGCATTCAGGGGTTTTTAGGAGATACGCAGTATTTT.